This T cell receptor (beta chain) was recovered during a study of control samples from healthy donors and cancer patients. The protocol was immunoSEQ multiplex PCR, while the TCRdb copy is restricted to in-frame clones and leaves out a portion. The table has 150,000 to 200,000 clones, 91% seen once; the top ten hold about 2%. Looked up from germline, CDR1 is SNHLY and CDR2 is FYNNEI. This CDR3 is 14 amino acids long. V lost 2 bases and J 0 bases, leaving 4 bases between the germline ends. The chain uses TRBV2 and TRBJ2-2; no clear D gene. This TCR was sampled from a woman between 35 and 50 years old in good health. The source material was blood. The CDR3 loop is CASSETPNTGELFF. CDR3 nucleotides: TGTGCCAGCAGTGAAACACCGAACACCGGGGAGCTGTTTTTT.